This T cell receptor (beta chain) is drawn from a study of T cell repertoires in cytomegalovirus infection. This clonotype has at least ten counts. TCRdb processed the reads anew with MiXCR; each CDR3 protein has one entry. The sample gives roughly 320,000 distinct CDR3 sequences, about 9.2% of which show up once; less than 3% is in the top ten. The sequencing input was PBMCs. The TCR sequence derives from a human donor in good health (CMV status not recorded). Some clones in this sample may be carry-over from other donors' samples.

The CDR3 DNA reads as TGCAGCGTTGTTATGGAACCAAACTATGGCTACACCTTC. Protein product: CSVVMEPNYGYTF. The rearrangement links TRBV29-1 to TRBJ1-2; no clear D gene. The CDR3 loop spans 13 amino acids. Germline V gene data show CDR1 as SQVTM and CDR2 as ANQGSEA. V was cut by 4 bases and J by 2 bases, with 11 bases left in between.